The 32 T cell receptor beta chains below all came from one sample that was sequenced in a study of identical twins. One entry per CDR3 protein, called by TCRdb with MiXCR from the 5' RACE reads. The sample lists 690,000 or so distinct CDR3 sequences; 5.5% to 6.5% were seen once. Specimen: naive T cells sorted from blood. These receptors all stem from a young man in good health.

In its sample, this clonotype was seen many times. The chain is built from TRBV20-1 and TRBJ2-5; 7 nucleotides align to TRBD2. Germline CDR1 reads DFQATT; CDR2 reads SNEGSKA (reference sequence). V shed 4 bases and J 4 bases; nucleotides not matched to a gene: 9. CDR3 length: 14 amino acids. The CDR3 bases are TGCAGTGCTACCGTAGCGGGCCCGGGAGAGACCCAGTACTTC. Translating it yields CSATVAGPGETQYF.

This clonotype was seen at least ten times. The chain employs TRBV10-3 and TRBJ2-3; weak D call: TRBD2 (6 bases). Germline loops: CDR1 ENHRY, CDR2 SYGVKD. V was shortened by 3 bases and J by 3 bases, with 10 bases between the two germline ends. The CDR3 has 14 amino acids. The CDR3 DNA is TGTGCCATCAGTGAAGGAGGGCGGACAGATACGCAGTATTTT. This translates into CAISEGGRTDTQYF.

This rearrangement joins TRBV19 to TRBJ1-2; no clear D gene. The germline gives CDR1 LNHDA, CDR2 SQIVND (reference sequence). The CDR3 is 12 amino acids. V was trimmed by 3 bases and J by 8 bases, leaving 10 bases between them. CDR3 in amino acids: CASSIGDMGYTF. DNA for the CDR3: TGTGCCAGTAGTATTGGGGATATGGGCTACACCTTC. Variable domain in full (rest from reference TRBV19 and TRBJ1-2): DGGITQSPKYLFRKEGQNVTLSCEQNLNHDAMYWYRQDPGQGLRLIYYSQIVNDFQKGDIAEGYSVSREKKESFPLTVTSAQKNPTAFYLCASSIGDMGYTFGSGTRLTVV.

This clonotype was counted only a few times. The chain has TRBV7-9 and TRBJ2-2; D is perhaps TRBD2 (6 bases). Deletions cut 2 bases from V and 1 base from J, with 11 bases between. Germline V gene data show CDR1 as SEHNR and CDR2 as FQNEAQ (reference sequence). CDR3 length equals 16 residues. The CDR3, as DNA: TGTGCCAGCAGCTTAAGACTAGGAGGGAACACCGGGGAGCTGTTTTTT. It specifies CASSLRLGGNTGELFF.

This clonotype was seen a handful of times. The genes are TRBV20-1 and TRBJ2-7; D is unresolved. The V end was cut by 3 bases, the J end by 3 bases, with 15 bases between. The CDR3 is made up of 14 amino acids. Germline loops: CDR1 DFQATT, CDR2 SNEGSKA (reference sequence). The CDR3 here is CSASGLQENYEQYF. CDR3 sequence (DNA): TGCAGTGCTAGTGGCCTTCAAGAGAACTACGAGCAGTACTTC.

CDR3 sequence reads: CASRGDSNTGELFF. For the CDR3, the DNA is TGTGCCAGCAGGGGGGACAGTAACACCGGGGAGCTGTTTTTT. The chain recombines TRBV28 with TRBJ2-2; 7 bases are shared with TRBD1. J lost 2 bases, V lost 6 bases, and 3 bases had no gene match. The CDR3 sequence is 14 residues long. The germline V gene has CDR1 MDHEN and CDR2 SYDVKM.

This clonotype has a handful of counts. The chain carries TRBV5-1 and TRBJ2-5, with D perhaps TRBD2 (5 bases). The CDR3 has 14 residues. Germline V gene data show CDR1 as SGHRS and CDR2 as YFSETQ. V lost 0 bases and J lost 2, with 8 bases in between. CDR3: CASSLARRQETQYF. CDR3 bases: TGCGCCAGCAGCTTGGCTAGGAGGCAAGAGACCCAGTACTTC.

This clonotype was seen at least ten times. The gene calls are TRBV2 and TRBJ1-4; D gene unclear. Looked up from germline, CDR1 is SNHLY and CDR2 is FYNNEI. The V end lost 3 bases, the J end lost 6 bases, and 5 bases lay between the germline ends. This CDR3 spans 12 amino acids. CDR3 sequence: CASSERDEKLFF. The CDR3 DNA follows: TGTGCCAGCAGTGAGAGGGATGAAAAACTGTTTTTT.

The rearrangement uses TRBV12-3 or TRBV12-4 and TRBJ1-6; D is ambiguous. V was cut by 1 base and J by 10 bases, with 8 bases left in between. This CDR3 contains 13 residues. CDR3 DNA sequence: TGTGCCAGCAGTTTAGAAGGCGAGTCACCCCTCCACTTT. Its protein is CASSLEGESPLHF.

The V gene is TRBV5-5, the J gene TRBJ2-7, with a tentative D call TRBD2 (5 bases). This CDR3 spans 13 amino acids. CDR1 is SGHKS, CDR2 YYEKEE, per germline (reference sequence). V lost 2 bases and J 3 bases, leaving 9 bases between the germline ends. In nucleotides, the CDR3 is TGTGCCAGCAGCTTATTCAGCGGCTACGAGCAGTACTTC. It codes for CASSLFSGYEQYF. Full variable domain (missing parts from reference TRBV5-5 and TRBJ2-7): DAGVTQSPTHLIKTRGQQVTLRCSPISGHKSVSWYQQVLGQGPQFIFQYYEKEERGRGNFPDRFSARQFPNYSSELNVNALLLGDSALYLCASSLFSGYEQYFGPGTRLTVT.

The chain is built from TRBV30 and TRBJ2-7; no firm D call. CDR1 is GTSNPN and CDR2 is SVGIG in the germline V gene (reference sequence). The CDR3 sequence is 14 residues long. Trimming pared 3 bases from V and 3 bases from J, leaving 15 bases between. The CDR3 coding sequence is TGTGCCTGGAGGCGCGTCGGGTCCGGCTACGAGCAGTACTTC. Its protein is CAWRRVGSGYEQYF. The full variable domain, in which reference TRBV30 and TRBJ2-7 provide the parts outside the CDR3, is SQTIHQWPATLVQPVGSPLSLECTVEGTSNPNLYWYRQAAGRGLQLLFYSVGIGQISSEVPQNLSASRPQDRQFILSSKKLLLSDSGFYLCAWRRVGSGYEQYFGPGTRLTVT.

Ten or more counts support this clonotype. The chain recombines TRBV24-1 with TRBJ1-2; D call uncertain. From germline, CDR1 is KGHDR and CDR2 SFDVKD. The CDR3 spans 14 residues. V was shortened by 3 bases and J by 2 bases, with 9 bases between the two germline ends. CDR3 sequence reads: CATSDTGRNYGYTF. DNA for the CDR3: TGTGCCACCAGTGATACCGGACGGAACTATGGCTACACCTTC.

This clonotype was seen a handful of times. In DNA, the CDR3 is TGCGCCAGCAGTGACGGACTAGCGAGTATCTACGAGCAGTACGTC. It yields the protein CASSDGLASIYEQYV. This chain uses TRBV4-1 with TRBJ2-7; 9 bases fit TRBD2. The V and J ends lost 6 bases and 3 bases, in that order; junction bases with no gene match: 9. The CDR3 contains 15 residues. Germline V lookup: CDR1 MGHRA, CDR2 YSYEKL.

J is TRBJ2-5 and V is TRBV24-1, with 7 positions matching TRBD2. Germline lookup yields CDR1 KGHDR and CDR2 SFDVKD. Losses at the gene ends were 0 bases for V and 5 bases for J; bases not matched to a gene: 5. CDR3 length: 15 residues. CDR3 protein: CATSDLGGDAETQYF. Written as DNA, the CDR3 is TGTGCCACCAGTGATTTGGGGGGGGACGCGGAGACCCAGTACTTC.

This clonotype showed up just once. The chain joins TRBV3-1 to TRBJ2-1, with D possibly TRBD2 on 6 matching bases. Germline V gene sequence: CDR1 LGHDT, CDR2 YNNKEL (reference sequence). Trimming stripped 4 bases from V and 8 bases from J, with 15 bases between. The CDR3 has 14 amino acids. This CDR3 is CASSPILAQDEQFF. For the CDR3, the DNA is TGTGCCAGCAGCCCGATTCTAGCGCAGGATGAGCAGTTCTTC.

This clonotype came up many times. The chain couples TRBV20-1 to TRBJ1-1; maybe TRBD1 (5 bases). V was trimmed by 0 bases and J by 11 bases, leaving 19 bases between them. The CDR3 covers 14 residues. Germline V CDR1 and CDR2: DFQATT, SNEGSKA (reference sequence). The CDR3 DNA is TGCAGTGCTAGAGATCTTCCGGGACCGCGAGAGGCTTTCTTT. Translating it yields CSARDLPGPREAFF.

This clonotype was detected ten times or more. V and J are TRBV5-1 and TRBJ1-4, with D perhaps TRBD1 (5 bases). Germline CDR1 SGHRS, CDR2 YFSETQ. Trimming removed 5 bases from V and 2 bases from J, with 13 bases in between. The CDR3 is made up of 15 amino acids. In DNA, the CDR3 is TGCGCCAGCAGTGATGTCAGGGCGACTAATGAAAAACTGTTTTTT. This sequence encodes CASSDVRATNEKLFF. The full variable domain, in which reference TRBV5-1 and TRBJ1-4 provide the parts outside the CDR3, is KAGVTQTPRYLIKTRGQQVTLSCSPISGHRSVSWYQQTPGQGLQFLFEYFSETQRNKGNFPGRFSGRQFSNSRSEMNVSTLELGDSALYLCASSDVRATNEKLFFGSGTQLSVL.

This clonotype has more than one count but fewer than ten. CDR3 DNA: TGCAGTGCTACCCAAGATACAGGGCACTATGGCTACACCTTC. It is translated as CSATQDTGHYGYTF. The V and J genes are TRBV20-1 and TRBJ1-2; possibly TRBD1 for D (6 bases). CDR3 length equals 14 residues. Germline CDR1 DFQATT, CDR2 SNEGSKA (reference sequence). V was pared by 4 bases and J by 3 bases, with 15 bases between.

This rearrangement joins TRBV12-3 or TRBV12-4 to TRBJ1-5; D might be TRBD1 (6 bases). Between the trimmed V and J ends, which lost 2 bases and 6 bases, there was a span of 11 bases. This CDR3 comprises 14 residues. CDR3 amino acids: CASSLRGGIQPQHF. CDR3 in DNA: TGTGCCAGCAGTTTAAGGGGGGGGATTCAGCCCCAGCATTTT.

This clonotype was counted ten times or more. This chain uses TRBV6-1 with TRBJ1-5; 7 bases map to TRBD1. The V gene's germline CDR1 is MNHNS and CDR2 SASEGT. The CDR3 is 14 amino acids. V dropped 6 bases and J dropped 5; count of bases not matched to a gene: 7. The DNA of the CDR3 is TGTGCCAGCAGCCAGACAGGGAAAGATCAGCCCCAGCATTTT. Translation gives CASSQTGKDQPQHF.

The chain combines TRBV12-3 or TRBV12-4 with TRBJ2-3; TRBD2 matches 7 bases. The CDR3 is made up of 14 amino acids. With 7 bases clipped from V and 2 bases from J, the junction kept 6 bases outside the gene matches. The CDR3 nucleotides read TGTGCCAGCAACGGGGGAGGGCTCACAGATACGCAGTATTTT. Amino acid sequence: CASNGGGLTDTQYF.

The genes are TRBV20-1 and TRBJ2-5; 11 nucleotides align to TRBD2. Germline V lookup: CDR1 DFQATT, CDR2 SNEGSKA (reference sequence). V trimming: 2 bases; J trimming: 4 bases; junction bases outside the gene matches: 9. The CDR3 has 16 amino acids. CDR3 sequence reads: CSARPKYTSGRETQYF. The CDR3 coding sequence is TGCAGTGCTAGACCTAAATATACTAGCGGGAGAGAGACCCAGTACTTC.

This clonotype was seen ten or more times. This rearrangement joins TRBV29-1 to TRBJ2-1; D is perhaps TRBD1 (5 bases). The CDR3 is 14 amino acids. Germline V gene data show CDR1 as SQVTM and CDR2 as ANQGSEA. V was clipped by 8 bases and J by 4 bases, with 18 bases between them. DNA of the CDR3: TGCAGCTCCCGCGGCAGGGCCGGATACAATGAGCAGTTCTTC. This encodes CSSRGRAGYNEQFF.

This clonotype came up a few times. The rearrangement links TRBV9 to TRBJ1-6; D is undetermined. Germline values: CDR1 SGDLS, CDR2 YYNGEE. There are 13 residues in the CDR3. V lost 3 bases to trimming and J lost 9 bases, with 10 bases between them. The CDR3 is CASSEAVGSPLHF. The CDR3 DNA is TGTGCCAGCAGCGAGGCAGTGGGTTCACCCCTCCACTTT.

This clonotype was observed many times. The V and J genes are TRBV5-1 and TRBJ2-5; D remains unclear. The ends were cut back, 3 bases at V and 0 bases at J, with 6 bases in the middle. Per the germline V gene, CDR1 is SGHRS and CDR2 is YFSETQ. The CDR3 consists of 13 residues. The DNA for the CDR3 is TGCGCCAGCAGCTCCCACAACCAAGAGACCCAGTACTTC. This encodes CASSSHNQETQYF.

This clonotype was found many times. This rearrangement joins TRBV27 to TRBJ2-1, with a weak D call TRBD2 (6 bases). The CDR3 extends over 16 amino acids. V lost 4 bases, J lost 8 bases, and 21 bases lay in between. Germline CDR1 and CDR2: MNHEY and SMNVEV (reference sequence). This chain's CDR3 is CASSSIASDFQHEQFF. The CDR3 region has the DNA TGTGCCAGCAGTTCGATCGCTAGCGACTTCCAACATGAGCAGTTCTTC.

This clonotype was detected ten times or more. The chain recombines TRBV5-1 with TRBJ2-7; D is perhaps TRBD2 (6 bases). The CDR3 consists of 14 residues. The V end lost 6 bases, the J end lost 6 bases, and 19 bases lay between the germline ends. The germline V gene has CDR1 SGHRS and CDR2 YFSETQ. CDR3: CASKPGDPLGEQYF. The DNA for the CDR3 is TGCGCCAGCAAACCGGGAGACCCCTTGGGCGAGCAGTACTTC.

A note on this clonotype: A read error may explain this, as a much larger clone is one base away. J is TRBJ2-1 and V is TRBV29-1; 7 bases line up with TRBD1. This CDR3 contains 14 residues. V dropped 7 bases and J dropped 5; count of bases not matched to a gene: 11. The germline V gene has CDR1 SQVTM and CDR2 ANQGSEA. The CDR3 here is CSGGDRVLNNEQFF. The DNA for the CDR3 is TGCAGCGGGGGCGACAGGGTTTTGAACAATGAGCAGTTCTTC.

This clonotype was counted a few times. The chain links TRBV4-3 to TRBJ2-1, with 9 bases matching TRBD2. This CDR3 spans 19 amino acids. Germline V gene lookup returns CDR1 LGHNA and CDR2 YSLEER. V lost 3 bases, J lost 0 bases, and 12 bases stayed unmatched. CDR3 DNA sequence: TGCGCCAGCAGCCATCAGACTAGCGGATTAACCAGCTCCTACAATGAGCAGTTCTTC. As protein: CASSHQTSGLTSSYNEQFF.

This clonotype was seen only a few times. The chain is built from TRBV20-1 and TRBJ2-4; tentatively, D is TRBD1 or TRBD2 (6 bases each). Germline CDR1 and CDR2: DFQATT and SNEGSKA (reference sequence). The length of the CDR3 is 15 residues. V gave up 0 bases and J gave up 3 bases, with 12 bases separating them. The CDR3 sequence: CSARDGGLGKNIQYF. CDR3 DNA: TGCAGTGCTAGAGATGGGGGGCTCGGCAAAAACATTCAGTACTTC.

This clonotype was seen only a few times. This chain's CDR3 is CASSLIIRGRETQYF. CDR3 sequence (DNA): TGTGCCAGCAGCTTAATAATCCGGGGGCGAGAGACCCAGTACTTC. The V and J genes are TRBV11-2 and TRBJ2-5; perhaps D is TRBD1 or TRBD2 (6 bases each). Per germline, CDR1 SGHAT and CDR2 FQNNGV. Trimming cost V 2 bases and J 4 bases, with 14 bases left between them. CDR3 length: 15 amino acids.

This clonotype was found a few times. The CDR3 bases are TGTGCCAGGAGGACGGATAACACCGGGGAGCTGTTTTTT. It translates to CARRTDNTGELFF. This chain connects TRBV2 to TRBJ2-2; D unresolved. CDR1 is SNHLY, CDR2 FYNNEI, per germline. V lost 9 bases and J 2 bases, leaving 10 bases between the germline ends. This CDR3 spans 13 amino acids.